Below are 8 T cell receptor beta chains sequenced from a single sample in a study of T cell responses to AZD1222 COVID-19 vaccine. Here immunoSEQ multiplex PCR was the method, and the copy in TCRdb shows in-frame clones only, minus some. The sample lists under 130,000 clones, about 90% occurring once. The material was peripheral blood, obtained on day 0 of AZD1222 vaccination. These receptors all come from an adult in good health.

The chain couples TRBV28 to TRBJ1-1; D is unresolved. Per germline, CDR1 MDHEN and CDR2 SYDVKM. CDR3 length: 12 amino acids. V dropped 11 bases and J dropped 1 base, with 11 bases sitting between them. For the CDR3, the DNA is TGTGCCTCAGGTTGGGAGAACACTGAAGCTTTCTTT. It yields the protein CASGWENTEAFF.

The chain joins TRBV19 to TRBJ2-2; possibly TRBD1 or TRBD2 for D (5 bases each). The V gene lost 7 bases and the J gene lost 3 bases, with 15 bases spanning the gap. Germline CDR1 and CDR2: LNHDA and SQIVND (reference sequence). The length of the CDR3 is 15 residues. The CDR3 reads CASKVGDLDTGELFF. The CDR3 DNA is TGTGCCAGTAAGGTCGGGGACCTCGACACCGGGGAGCTGTTTTTT.

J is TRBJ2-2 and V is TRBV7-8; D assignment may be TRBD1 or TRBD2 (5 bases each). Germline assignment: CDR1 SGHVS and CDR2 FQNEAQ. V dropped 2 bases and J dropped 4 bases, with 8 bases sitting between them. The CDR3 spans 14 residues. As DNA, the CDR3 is TGTGCCAGCAGCTTACGGGGCACCACCGGGGAGCTGTTTTTT. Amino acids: CASSLRGTTGELFF. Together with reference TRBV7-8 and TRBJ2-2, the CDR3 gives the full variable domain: GAGVSQSPRYKVAKRGQDVALRCDPISGHVSLFWYQQALGQGPEFLTYFQNEAQLDKSGLPSDRFFAERPEGSVSTLKIQRTQQEDSAVYLCASSLRGTTGELFFGEGSRLTVL.

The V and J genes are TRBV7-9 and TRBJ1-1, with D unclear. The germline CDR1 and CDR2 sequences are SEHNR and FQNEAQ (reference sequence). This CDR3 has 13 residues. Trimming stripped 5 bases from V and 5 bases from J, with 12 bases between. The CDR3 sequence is CASSPQTGTEAFF. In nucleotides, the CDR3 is TGTGCCAGCAGCCCACAGACTGGAACTGAAGCTTTCTTT.

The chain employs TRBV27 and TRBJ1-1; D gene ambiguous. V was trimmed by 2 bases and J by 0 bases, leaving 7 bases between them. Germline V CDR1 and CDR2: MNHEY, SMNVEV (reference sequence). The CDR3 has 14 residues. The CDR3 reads CASSLHDMNTEAFF. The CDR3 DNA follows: TGTGCCAGCAGTTTACACGATATGAACACTGAAGCTTTCTTT.

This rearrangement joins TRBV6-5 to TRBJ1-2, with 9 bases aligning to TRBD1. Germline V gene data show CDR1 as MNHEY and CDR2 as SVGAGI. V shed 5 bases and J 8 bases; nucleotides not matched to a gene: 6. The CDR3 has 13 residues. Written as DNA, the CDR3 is TGTGCCAGCAGTCGGACAGGGGAAAGCGGCTACACCTTC. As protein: CASSRTGESGYTF.

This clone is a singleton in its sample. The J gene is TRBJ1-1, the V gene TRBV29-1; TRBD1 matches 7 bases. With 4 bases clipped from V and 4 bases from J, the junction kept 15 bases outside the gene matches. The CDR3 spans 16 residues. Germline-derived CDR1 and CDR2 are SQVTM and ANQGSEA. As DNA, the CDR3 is TGCAGCGTTGTGTTCTGGTCAGGGGGTCGGGGCACTGAAGCTTTCTTT. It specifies CSVVFWSGGRGTEAFF.

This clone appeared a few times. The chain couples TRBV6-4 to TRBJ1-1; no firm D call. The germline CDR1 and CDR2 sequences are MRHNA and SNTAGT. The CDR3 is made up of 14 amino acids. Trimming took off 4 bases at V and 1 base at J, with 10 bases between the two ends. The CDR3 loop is CASSGPTSNTEAFF. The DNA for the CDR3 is TGTGCCAGCAGTGGACCCACCTCGAACACTGAAGCTTTCTTT.